This T cell receptor (beta chain) was captured in a study of T-cell memory formation after mild COVID-19. Across the study: Clustering of TCRs was largely donor specific.

TCRdb reprocessed the 5' RACE reads via MiXCR and lists one record per CDR3 protein. The sample contains some 30,000 distinct CDR3 sequences, 7.4% of which appear only once. Broader study findings: Contracting CD4+ clones sat mainly in CM and EM; CD8+ in EMRA. Several responding clones turned up in pre-infection memory, indicating that cross-reactive memory may have taken part.

This clonotype was seen at least ten times. Its antigen is as yet unknown. Sequenced sample: PBMCs or a T cell subset sorted from them (not recorded which). This receptor was taken from an adult woman who had mild COVID-19 (a few samples of this study predate the infection). Cell type and time point are not known.

The CDR3 nucleotides are TGTGCCAGCAGCTTATGGGGTAGCGTGAACACTGAAGCTTTCTTT. Its translation: CASSLWGSVNTEAFF. V gene TRBV7-2 combines with J gene TRBJ1-1; D not certain. The germline V gene has CDR1 SGHTA and CDR2 FQGNSA. The CDR3 is 15 residues long. The V gene lost 2 bases and the J gene lost 0 bases, with 10 bases spanning the gap.